Listed below are T cell receptor beta chains from one sample, sequenced in a study of T cell repertoires in cytomegalovirus infection. Their cognate antigens are unknown. TCRdb processed the reads anew with MiXCR; each CDR3 protein has one entry. The sample gives hundreds of thousands of distinct CDR3 sequences, around 29% of which show up once; more than 13% is in the top ten. Here the sequenced sample was cultured CD8+ T cells from PBMCs, taken from culture after CMV antigen stimulation. All receptors come from a human donor in good health (CMV status not recorded). Some clones in this sample may be carry-over from other donors' samples. Both conserved end residues are part of each CDR3. A D gene is named only where the DNA matches it firmly. Clone size is stated in some rows and not others, as once, few, many or a class when expanded.

few	TRBV13	TRBJ1-2	TRBD1	CASRLSETGGNYGYTF	TGTGCCAGCAGACTCTCCGAGACAGGGGGGAACTATGGCTACACCTTC
-	TRBV4-3	TRBJ1-1	-	CASSQVIMGVTEAFF	TGCGCCAGCAGCCAAGTTATAATGGGGGTCACTGAAGCTTTCTTT
many	TRBV7-8	TRBJ2-3	-	CASSLASAGNTDTQYF	TGTGCCAGCAGCTTAGCCTCGGCGGGGAACACAGATACGCAGTATTTT
many	TRBV7-9	TRBJ2-1	TRBD2	CASRRGGLNEQFF	TGTGCCAGCAGGCGGGGGGGCCTAAATGAGCAGTTCTTC
few	TRBV29-1	TRBJ1-1	TRBD1	CSVLTGTNTEAFF	TGCAGCGTTTTGACAGGGACGAACACTGAAGCTTTCTTT
few	TRBV29-1	TRBJ2-3	-	CSVEEGTDTQYF	TGCAGCGTTGAAGAGGGGACAGATACGCAGTATTTT
-	TRBV27	TRBJ2-2	TRBD1	CASTSGQGRTGELFF	TGTGCCAGCACCTCAGGACAGGGTCGCACCGGGGAGCTGTTTTTT
-	TRBV11-3	TRBJ2-2	TRBD1	CASSLHRGHSAGELFF	TGTGCCAGCAGCTTGCACAGGGGGCACTCGGCCGGGGAGCTGTTTTTT
few	TRBV6-2/TRBV6-3	TRBJ1-2	-	CASRPGQPRFYGYTF	TGTGCCAGCAGACCCGGACAGCCCCGTTTCTATGGCTACACCTTC
many	TRBV7-6	TRBJ2-1	-	CASSSGPNEQFF	TGTGCCAGCAGCTCCGGACCCAATGAGCAGTTCTTC
few	TRBV19	TRBJ1-2	TRBD1	CASKGTGWNYGYTF	TGTGCCAGTAAGGGGACAGGGTGGAACTATGGCTACACCTTC
-	TRBV6-2/TRBV6-3	TRBJ2-2	-	CASSPRGGARSTGELFF	TGTGCCAGCAGCCCTCGAGGGGGGGCGCGATCCACCGGGGAGCTGTTTTTT
-	TRBV2	TRBJ1-2	-	CASRGPIYGYTF	TGTGCCAGCAGAGGGCCAATCTATGGCTACACCTTC
few	TRBV19	TRBJ1-5	-	CASSVDSESSNQPQHF	TGTGCCAGTAGTGTGGACAGTGAGTCTAGCAATCAGCCCCAGCATTTT
many	TRBV7-9	TRBJ2-1	-	CASSTNNEQFF	TGTGCCAGCAGCACCAACAATGAGCAGTTCTTC
-	TRBV7-6	TRBJ2-1	TRBD2	CASSLMASGGIEQFF	TGTGCCAGCAGCTTAATGGCTAGCGGGGGGATTGAGCAGTTCTTC
many	TRBV7-6	TRBJ2-7	-	CASSSRGDRPYEQYF	TGTGCCAGCAGCTCACGGGGGGACAGGCCCTACGAGCAGTACTTC
many	TRBV11-2	TRBJ2-1	TRBD1	CASSLAGTGVINEQFF	TGTGCCAGCAGCTTAGCGGGGACAGGGGTTATCAATGAGCAGTTCTTC
-	TRBV7-9	TRBJ1-5	-	CASSLPGGHQPQHF	TGTGCCAGCAGCTTACCGGGAGGCCATCAGCCCCAGCATTTT
-	TRBV7-6	TRBJ2-3	-	CASSVFVSGATTDTQYF	TGTGCCAGCAGCGTATTCGTGTCGGGGGCGACCACAGATACGCAGTATTTT
many	TRBV7-7	TRBJ2-3	-	CASSAGGSTDTQYF	TGTGCTAGCAGCGCCGGGGGTAGCACAGATACGCAGTATTTT
few	TRBV6-1	TRBJ2-5	TRBD1	CASSPGQGRFETQYF	TGTGCCAGCAGTCCTGGACAGGGGAGGTTCGAGACCCAGTACTTC
few	TRBV6-1	TRBJ1-6	-	CASRIPGPSYNSPLHF	TGTGCCAGCAGGATTCCGGGACCGAGCTATAATTCACCCCTCCACTTT
-	TRBV12-3/TRBV12-4	TRBJ1-1	TRBD1	CASSLALGAGGEAFF	TGTGCCAGCAGTTTAGCGCTCGGGGCAGGGGGTGAAGCTTTCTTT